The 8 T cell receptor beta chains below all came from one sample that was sequenced in a study of blood T cells in healthy people across ages. A J-beta primer mix and a sample-barcoded 5' primer were used in a second PCR of roughly 7 to 12 cycles. TCRdb processed the 5' RACE reads anew with MiXCR; each CDR3 protein has one entry. The sample includes over a million distinct CDR3 sequences, 40% to 45% of them seen just once. The sequencing sample was made of blood. The receptors were sampled from a woman in her sixties in good health.

The rearrangement joins TRBV24-1 to TRBJ2-1; 10 bases line up with TRBD2. The CDR3 runs 13 residues. The germline V gene has CDR1 KGHDR and CDR2 SFDVKD. V dropped 3 bases and J dropped 12; count of bases not matched to a gene: 4. The CDR3: CATSDQAGGGQFF. In nucleotides, the CDR3 is TGTGCCACCAGTGATCAAGCGGGAGGGGGGCAGTTCTTC.

The rearrangement uses TRBV7-6 and TRBJ2-7; 11 positions agree with TRBD2. The junction had 30 bases not matched to a gene; V was cut back by 5 bases and J by 0 bases. CDR1 and CDR2 (germline): SGHVS, FNYEAQ. CDR3 size: 24 residues. The CDR3 here is CASSIYSRGARFPSSGGSSYEQYF. DNA for the CDR3: TGTGCCAGCAGCATCTACTCGCGCGGGGCTAGGTTTCCCTCTAGCGGGGGGAGCTCCTACGAGCAGTACTTC.

The rearrangement uses TRBV18 and TRBJ2-1; 10 bases fit TRBD2. The germline V gene encodes CDR1 KGHSH and CDR2 LQKENI. CDR3 length: 18 residues. Trimming at V came to 0 bases and at J to 3 bases, leaving 8 bases not matched to a gene. CDR3 nucleotides: TGTGCCAGCTCACCACCCGGGAGTAGCGGGAGGTTCTACAATGAGCAGTTCTTC. Translating gives CASSPPGSSGRFYNEQFF.

The chain couples TRBV4-2 to TRBJ2-7; 12 positions match TRBD2. CDR3 length: 16 residues. CDR1 and CDR2 (germline): LGHNA, YNFKEQ. The trim removed 1 base at V and 5 bases at J, leaving 6 bases unmatched. This CDR3 is CASSQVTSGSLDEQYF. DNA for the CDR3: TGTGCCAGCAGCCAAGTGACTAGCGGGAGTTTGGACGAGCAGTACTTC.

Only a few counts were recorded for this clonotype. This chain connects TRBV27 to TRBJ2-3, with 10 bases fitting TRBD2. V lost 9 bases to trimming and J lost 4 bases; unmatched junction nucleotides: 16. CDR3 size: 17 residues. Germline V gene sequence: CDR1 MNHEY, CDR2 SMNVEV (reference sequence). CDR3 bases: TGTGCCAGTGCCGGACTAGCGGTCGGAGGTCTCGCAGATACGCAGTATTTT. Its protein is CASAGLAVGGLADTQYF.

The V call is TRBV6-5, the J call TRBJ2-5; TRBD2 aligns across 8 bases. Trimming at V came to 0 bases and at J to 11 bases, leaving 17 bases not matched to a gene. This CDR3 spans 17 amino acids. The germline V gene encodes CDR1 MNHEY and CDR2 SVGAGI. The CDR3 nucleotides are TGTGCCAGCAGTTACTCGGCCCCGGGAGGGCCTCACAATGAGCAGTACTTC. The encoded protein is CASSYSAPGGPHNEQYF.

The chain combines TRBV28 with TRBJ2-3; D perhaps matches TRBD2 (5 bases). This CDR3 region has 12 residues. Germline V gives CDR1 MDHEN, CDR2 SYDVKM. Trimming removed 6 bases at V and 7 bases at J, with 11 bases between. This CDR3 reads CASRFTGNTQYF. CDR3 nucleotides: TGTGCCAGCAGATTTACCGGGAATACGCAGTATTTT. The full variable domain, with the rest looked up from reference TRBV28 and TRBJ2-3, is DVKVTQSSRYLVKRTGEKVFLECVQDMDHENMFWYRQDPGLGLRLIYFSYDVKMKEKGDIPEGYSVSREKKERFSLILESASTNQTSMYLCASRFTGNTQYFGPGTRLTVL.

This clonotype has only a few counts. CDR3 amino acids: CASSSWAGGYTF. In DNA form, the CDR3 reads TGTGCCAGCAGTTCATGGGCGGGTGGCTACACCTTC. V is TRBV27 and J is TRBJ1-2; unclear D gene. V lost 4 bases and J 7 bases, leaving 10 bases between the germline ends. Germline CDR1 and CDR2: MNHEY and SMNVEV (reference sequence). This CDR3 comprises 12 residues.